The following is a T cell receptor (beta chain) sequence with its context. This record comes from a study of blood T cell repertoires in COVID-19. Method: immunoSEQ multiplex PCR; TCRdb's copy keeps in-frame clones and lacks some. The sample holds approximately 150,000 clones, 84% seen once. The age range of participants was 18 to 89 years, with residence in about 25 US areas. Material: PBMCs or T cells enriched from blood (not recorded which). This TCR was recovered from a man aged 50-60 years in a cohort exposed to, infected with or recovered from COVID-19 (not recorded which).

DNA for the CDR3: TGCGCCAGCAGCCCCCGGGTAACCAGGGCAGATACGCAGTATTTT. This encodes CASSPRVTRADTQYF. This chain connects TRBV5-1 to TRBJ2-3, with D perhaps matching TRBD1 (5 bases). The CDR3 covers 15 residues. In germline, CDR1 is SGHRS, CDR2 YFSETQ. V was trimmed by 4 bases and J by 4 bases, leaving 16 bases between them.